This T cell receptor (beta chain) was documented in a study of blood T cells in healthy people across ages (dated by TCRdb to 2015 to 2017). About the investigation overall: In model experiments, template switching captured about one uniquely barcoded TCR beta cDNA molecule for every two T cells. Age-related changes in TCR beta repertoire diversity were measured in the study by deep sequencing normalized with unique cDNA molecular identifiers. The donors were divided into four age groups: young (average roughly 17 years), middle-aged (about 39), aged (about 60) and long-lived (82). To avoid experimental bias, donors of different ages were spread randomly across the sequencing lanes. Two additional independent replicas of 1 million unique cDNA reads from the same blood draw were analyzed for two donors (one aged 18 to 30 and one aged 80 or older). Beyond this particular receptor, the publication reports: Observed TCR beta diversity per million T cells fell roughly linearly with age, and a significant reduction was already apparent by age around 40. The CMV infection status of donors was not known, potentially confounding age-related changes in expanded clonotypes. Compared with the aged group, the long-lived group had more naive CD4+ T cells, fewer expanded clones and increased TCR diversity, a pattern suggesting age selection. There was a strong correlation between observed TCR beta diversity and the percentage of naive T cells measured by flow cytometry. Bulk unsorted PBMC profiling prevented conclusive comparison of naive and antigen-experienced compartments. Estimates of total diversity based on one million sequenced T cells were considered lower bounds and underestimates.

The 40 or so donors, aged about 6 to 90 years, were systemically healthy Caucasian individuals from Russia. Approximately 9.7 milliliters of peripheral blood were drawn from each donor into EDTA-treated Vacutainer tubes. Ficoll-Paque density-gradient centrifugation was used to isolate PBMCs, with at least 6.5 million per sample. Total RNA was extracted from PBMCs with Trizol reagent, with at least 6 micrograms obtained per sample. The percentages of naive CD45RAhigh/CD27high T cells were determined by flow cytometry on a PBMC aliquot from every donor. As to this clonotype: Its antigen remains undetermined. No base quality values were provided; no much bigger clone lies one nucleotide off.

According to the germline V gene, CDR1 reads WSHSY and CDR2 reads SAAADI. At the junction V is shortened by 5 bases and J by 7 bases; bases outside the gene matches: 12. The CDR3 numbers 15 residues from cysteine through phenylalanine. The entry retains the CDR3 DNA only, 45 bases that are in frame from base 1. Receptors were amplified or captured by 5' RACE. These reads were obtained on an Illumina HiSeq 2500. A second 7 to 11 cycle PCR used a sample-barcoded 5' primer and a J-beta primer mix. Each TCR beta cDNA molecule received a unique molecular identifier from a template-switch 5' adaptor carrying 12 random nucleotides. Each sample yielded at least 2.5 million CDR3-containing paired-end reads. All of the RNA was converted into first-strand cDNA using the Mint cDNA synthesis kit, with a TRBC-specific oligonucleotide serving as the primer. All cDNA was treated with uracil-DNA glycosylase and then went through a first 18-cycle PCR with the universal primers M1SS and BC2_uni_R. As for the authors' bioinformatics: For normalization, 1 million high-quality reads were randomly selected from each sample, with every read carrying a distinct molecular identifier. Instead of being binned into consensus sequences, reads that shared molecular identifiers were thrown out. MiTCR, set to a Q25 quality threshold and the strictest error-elimination algorithm, was used for CDR3 identification, clonotype clustering and error correction. A nonparametric unseen species model with Euler transformation was used to estimate lower-bound total TCR beta diversity. TCRdb trimmed the raw reads at Q25, called clones with MiXCR and kept productive beta chains. One record per CDR3 amino acid sequence lists the most common genes and DNA. TCRdb assigned the V and J calls; the authors' analysis was not used. Present in this sample are about 640,000 distinct CDR3 sequences, 58% of which were seen just once. The ten largest clonotypes hold roughly 34% of the sample.

Specimen: blood. The sequence derives from a man aged 60 to 69 in good health. The chain is assembled from TRBV10-2 and TRBJ2-5, and 8 junctional nucleotides match TRBD2. The DNA sequence reads TGCGCCAGCAGTACGGCGGGGGGCCCGATAGGGACCCAGTACTTC. This sequence encodes CASSTAGGPIGTQYF.